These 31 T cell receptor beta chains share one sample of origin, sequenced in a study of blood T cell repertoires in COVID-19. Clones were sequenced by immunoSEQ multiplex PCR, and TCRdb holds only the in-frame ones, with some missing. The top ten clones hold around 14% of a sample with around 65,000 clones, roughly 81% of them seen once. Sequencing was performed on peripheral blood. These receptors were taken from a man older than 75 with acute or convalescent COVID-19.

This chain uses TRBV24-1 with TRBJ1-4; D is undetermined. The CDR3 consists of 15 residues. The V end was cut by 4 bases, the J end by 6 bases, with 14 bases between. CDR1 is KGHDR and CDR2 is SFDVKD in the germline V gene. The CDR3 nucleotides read TGTGCCACCAGTGACGCGGGTTTCGGCCATGAAAAACTGTTTTTT. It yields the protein CATSDAGFGHEKLFF.

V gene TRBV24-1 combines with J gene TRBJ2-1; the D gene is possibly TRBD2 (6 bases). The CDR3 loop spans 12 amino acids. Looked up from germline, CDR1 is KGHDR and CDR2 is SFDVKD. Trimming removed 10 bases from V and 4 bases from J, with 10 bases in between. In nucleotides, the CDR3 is TGTGCCACGGGGACTGATTACAATGAGCAGTTCTTC. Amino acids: CATGTDYNEQFF.

The CDR3 sequence is CASSRAGNQETQYF. The CDR3 region has the DNA TGTGCCAGCAGCAGAGCGGGAAACCAAGAGACCCAGTACTTC. The chain is built from TRBV6-2 or TRBV6-3 and TRBJ2-5; 7 nucleotides align to TRBD2. Germline CDR1 reads MNHEY; CDR2 reads SVGEGT. The CDR3 is 14 residues long. The V gene end was trimmed by 6 bases and the J gene end by 0 bases; junction bases not matched to a gene: 4.

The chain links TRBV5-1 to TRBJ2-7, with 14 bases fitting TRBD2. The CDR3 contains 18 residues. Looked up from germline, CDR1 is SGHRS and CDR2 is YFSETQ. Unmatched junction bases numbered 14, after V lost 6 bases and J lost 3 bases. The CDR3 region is CASKKGLAGGQGFYEQYF. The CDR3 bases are TGCGCCAGCAAGAAAGGACTAGCGGGGGGCCAGGGGTTCTACGAGCAGTACTTC.

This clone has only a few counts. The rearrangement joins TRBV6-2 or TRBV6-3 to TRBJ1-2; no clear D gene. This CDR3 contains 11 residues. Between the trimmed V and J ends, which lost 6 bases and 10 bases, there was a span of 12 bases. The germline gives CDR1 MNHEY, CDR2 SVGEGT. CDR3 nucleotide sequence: TGTGCCAGCAGCCCCGGCAGGTTCTACACCTTC. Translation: CASSPGRFYTF.

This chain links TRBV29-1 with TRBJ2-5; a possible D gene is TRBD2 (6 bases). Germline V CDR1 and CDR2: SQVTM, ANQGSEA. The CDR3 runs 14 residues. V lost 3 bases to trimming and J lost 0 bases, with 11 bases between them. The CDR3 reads CSVDTGVNQETQYF. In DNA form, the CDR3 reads TGCAGCGTTGACACGGGAGTAAACCAAGAGACCCAGTACTTC.

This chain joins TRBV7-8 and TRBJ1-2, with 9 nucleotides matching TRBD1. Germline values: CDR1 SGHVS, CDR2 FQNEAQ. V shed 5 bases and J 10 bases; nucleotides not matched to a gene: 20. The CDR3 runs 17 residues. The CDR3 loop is CASSRRTGDARWIDYTF. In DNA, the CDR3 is TGTGCCAGCAGCCGTCGGACAGGGGATGCCCGTTGGATTGACTACACCTTC. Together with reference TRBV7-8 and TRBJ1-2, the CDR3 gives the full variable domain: GAGVSQSPRYKVAKRGQDVALRCDPISGHVSLFWYQQALGQGPEFLTYFQNEAQLDKSGLPSDRFFAERPEGSVSTLKIQRTQQEDSAVYLCASSRRTGDARWIDYTFGSGTRLTVV.

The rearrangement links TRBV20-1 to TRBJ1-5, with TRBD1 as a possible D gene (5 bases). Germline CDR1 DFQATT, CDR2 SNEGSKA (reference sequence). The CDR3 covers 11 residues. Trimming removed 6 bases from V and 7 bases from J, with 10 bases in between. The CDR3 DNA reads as TGCAGTGCCCCTGGGGCACAGCCCCAGCATTTT. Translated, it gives CSAPGAQPQHF.

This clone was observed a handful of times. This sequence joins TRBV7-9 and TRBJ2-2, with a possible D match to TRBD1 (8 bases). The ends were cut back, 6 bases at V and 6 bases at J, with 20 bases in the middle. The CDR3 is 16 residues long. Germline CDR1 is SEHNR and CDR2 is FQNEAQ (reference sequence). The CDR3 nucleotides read TGTGCCAGCAGACTTTGGGGACAGGCGGGGGCCGGGGAGCTGTTTTTT. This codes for CASRLWGQAGAGELFF.

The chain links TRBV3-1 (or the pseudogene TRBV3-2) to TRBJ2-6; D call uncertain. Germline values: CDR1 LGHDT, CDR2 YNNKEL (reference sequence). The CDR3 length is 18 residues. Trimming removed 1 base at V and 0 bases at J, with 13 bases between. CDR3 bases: TGTGCCAGCAGCCAAGGGCGCCAGGTAAACTCTGGGGCCAACGTCCTGACTTTC. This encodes CASSQGRQVNSGANVLTF.

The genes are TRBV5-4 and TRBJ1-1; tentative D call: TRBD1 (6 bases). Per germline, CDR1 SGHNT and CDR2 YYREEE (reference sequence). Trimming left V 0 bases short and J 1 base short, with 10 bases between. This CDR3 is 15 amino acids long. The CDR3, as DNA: TGTGCCAGCAGCTTGGGGGGGCGCGGGAACACTGAAGCTTTCTTT. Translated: CASSLGGRGNTEAFF.

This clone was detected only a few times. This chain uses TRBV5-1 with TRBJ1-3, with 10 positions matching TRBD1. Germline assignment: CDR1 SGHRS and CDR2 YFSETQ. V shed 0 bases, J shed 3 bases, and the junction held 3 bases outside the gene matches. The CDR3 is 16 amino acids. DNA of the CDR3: TGCGCCAGCAGCTTGGCCGGACAGGGGGTTGGAAACACCATATATTTT. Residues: CASSLAGQGVGNTIYF.

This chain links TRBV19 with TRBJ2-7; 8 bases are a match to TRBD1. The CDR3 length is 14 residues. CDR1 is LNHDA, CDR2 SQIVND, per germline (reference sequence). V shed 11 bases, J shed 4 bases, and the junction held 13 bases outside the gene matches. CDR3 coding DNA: TGTGCCTTTTCCGGCAGGGGGCGTTCGTACGAGCAGTACTTC. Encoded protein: CAFSGRGRSYEQYF.

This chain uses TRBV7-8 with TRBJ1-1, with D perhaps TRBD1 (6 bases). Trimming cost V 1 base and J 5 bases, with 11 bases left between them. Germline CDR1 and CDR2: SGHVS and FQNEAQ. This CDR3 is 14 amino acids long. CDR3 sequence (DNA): TGTGCCAGCAGCTTAGACAGGGTCTCAACTGAAGCTTTCTTT. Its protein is CASSLDRVSTEAFF.

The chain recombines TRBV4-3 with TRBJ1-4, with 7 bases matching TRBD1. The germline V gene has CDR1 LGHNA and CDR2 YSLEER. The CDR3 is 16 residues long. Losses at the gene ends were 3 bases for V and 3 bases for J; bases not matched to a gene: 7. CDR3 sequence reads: CASSHPGQASNEKLFF. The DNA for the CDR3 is TGCGCCAGCAGCCATCCAGGACAGGCTTCTAATGAAAAACTGTTTTTT.

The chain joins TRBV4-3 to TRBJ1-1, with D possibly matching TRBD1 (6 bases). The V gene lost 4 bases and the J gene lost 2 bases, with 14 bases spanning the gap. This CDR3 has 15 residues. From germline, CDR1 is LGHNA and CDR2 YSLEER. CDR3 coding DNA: TGCGCCAGCAGCCTGGGAGGGGGGACTAACACTGAAGCTTTCTTT. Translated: CASSLGGGTNTEAFF.

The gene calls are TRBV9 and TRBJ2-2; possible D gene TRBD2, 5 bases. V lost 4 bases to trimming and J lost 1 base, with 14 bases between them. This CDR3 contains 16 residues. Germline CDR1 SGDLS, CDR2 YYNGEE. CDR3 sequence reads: CASSTREGLNTGELFF. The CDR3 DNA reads TGTGCCAGCAGCACCCGTGAGGGTCTGAACACCGGGGAGCTGTTTTTT.

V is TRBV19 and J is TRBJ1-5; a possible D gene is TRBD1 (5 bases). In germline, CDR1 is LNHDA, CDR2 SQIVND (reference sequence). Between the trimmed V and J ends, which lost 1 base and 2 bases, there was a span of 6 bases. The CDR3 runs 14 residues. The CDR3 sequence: CASSIAGGNQPQHF. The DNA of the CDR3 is TGTGCCAGTAGTATAGCGGGGGGCAATCAGCCCCAGCATTTT.

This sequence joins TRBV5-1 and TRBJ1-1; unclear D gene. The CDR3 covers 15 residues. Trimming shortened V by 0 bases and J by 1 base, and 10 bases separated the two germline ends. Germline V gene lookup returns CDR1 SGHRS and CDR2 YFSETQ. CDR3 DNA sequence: TGCGCCAGCAGCTTGGGTGGCGGAGGGAACACTGAAGCTTTCTTT. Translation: CASSLGGGGNTEAFF.

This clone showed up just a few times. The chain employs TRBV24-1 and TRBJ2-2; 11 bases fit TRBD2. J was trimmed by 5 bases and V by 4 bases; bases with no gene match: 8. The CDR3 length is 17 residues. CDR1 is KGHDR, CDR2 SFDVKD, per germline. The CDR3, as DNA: TGTGCCACCAGTGACCCCAAGACTAGCGGGGTTACCGGGGAGCTGTTTTTT. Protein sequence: CATSDPKTSGVTGELFF.

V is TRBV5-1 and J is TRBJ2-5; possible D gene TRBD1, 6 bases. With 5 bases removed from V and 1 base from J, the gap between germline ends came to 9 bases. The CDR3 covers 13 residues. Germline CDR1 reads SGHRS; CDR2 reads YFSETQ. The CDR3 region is CASRGGFQETQYF. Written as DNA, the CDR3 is TGCGCCAGCAGAGGGGGTTTCCAAGAGACCCAGTACTTC. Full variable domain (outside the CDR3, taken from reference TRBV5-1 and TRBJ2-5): KAGVTQTPRYLIKTRGQQVTLSCSPISGHRSVSWYQQTPGQGLQFLFEYFSETQRNKGNFPGRFSGRQFSNSRSEMNVSTLELGDSALYLCASRGGFQETQYFGPGTRLLVL.

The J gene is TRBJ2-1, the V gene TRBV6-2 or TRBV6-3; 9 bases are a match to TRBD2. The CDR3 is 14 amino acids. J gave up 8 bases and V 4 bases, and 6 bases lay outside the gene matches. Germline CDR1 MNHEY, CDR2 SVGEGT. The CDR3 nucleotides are TGTGCCAGCAGTTCCGGCGGGGGGGCTTATGAGCAGTTCTTC. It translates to CASSSGGGAYEQFF.

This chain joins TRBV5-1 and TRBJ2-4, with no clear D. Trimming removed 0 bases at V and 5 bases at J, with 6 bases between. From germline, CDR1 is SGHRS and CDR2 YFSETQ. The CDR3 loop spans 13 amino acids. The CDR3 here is CASSLGGQNIQYF. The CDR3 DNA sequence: TGCGCCAGCAGCTTGGGCGGTCAAAACATTCAGTACTTC.

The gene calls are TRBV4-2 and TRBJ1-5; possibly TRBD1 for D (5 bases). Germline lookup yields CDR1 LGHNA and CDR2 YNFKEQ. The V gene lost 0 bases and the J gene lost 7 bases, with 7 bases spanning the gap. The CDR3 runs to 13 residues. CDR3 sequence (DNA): TGTGCCAGCAGCCAAGAAAGGGGCCAGCCCCAGCATTTT. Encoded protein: CASSQERGQPQHF.

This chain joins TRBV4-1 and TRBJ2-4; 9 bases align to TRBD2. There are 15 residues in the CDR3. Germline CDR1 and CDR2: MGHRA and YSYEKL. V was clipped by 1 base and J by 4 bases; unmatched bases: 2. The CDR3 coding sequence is TGCGCCAGCAGCCAAGGGCTAGCGGGGAAAAACATTCAGTACTTC. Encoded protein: CASSQGLAGKNIQYF.

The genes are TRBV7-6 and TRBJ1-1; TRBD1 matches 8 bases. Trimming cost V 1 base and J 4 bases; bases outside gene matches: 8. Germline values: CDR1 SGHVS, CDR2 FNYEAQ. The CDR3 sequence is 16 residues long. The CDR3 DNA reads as TGTGCCAGCAGCTTAGTGGGACAGGACAGGCCCACTGAAGCTTTCTTT. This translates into CASSLVGQDRPTEAFF.

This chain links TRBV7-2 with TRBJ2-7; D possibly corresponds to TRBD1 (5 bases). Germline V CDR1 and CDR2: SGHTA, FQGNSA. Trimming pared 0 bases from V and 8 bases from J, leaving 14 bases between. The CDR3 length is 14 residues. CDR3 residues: CASSLAARVTKQYF. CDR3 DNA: TGTGCCAGCAGCTTAGCGGCCAGGGTTACGAAGCAGTACTTC.

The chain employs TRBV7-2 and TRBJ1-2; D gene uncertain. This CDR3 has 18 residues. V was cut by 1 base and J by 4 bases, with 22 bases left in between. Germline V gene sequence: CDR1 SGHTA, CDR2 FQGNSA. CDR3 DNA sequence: TGTGCCAGCAGCTTAGAGTTAGCATCATGGAACGTCCTCTATGGCTACACCTTC. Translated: CASSLELASWNVLYGYTF.

The DNA for the CDR3 is TGTGCCAGCAGCGTAAGAGAAGGGGTGGGTTACAATGAGCAGTTCTTC. This gives the protein CASSVREGVGYNEQFF. The chain is built from TRBV9 and TRBJ2-1; weak D call: TRBD1 (5 bases). With 1 base removed from V and 4 bases from J, the gap between germline ends came to 15 bases. Germline V gene sequence: CDR1 SGDLS, CDR2 YYNGEE. The CDR3 has 16 residues.

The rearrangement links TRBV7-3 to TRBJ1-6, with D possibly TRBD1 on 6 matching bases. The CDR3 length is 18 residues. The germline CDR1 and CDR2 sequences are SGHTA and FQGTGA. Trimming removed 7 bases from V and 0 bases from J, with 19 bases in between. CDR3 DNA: TGTGCCAGCAACCAGAACAGGGATAGGAGCTCCTATAATTCACCCCTCCACTTT. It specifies CASNQNRDRSSYNSPLHF.

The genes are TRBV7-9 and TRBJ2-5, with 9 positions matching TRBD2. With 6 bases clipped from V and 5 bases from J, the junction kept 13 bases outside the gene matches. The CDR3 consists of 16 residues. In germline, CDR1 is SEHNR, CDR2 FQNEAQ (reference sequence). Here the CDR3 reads CASSPKGREGLETQYF. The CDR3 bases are TGTGCCAGCAGTCCGAAGGGGCGGGAGGGCCTGGAGACCCAGTACTTC.